This T cell receptor beta chain was obtained from a study of tumor-infiltrating lymphocytes in primary liver carcinoma (dated by TCRdb to 2015 to 2018). As for the study more broadly: The five patients, three men and two women aged 30 to 69 years, had hepatocellular carcinoma (four) or combined HCC and intrahepatic cholangiocarcinoma (one). Tumors of the five patients were stage T1-T3 N0M0 with maximum diameters of roughly 4.2 to 10 cm. A total of approximately 35 specimens from 5 patients underwent TCRbeta repertoire sequencing, comprising 25 or so tumor regions, 5 adjacent noncancerous liver tissues and 5 peripheral blood samples. Repertoires from technical replicates were highly reproducible, with mean shared-clone rates roughly 0.86 and correlation coefficients above 0.98. TCRbeta repertoire sequencing, expression microarrays and whole-exome sequencing were combined in the study across five regions of each liver tumor, with adjacent normal tissue and blood also included. Each sample produced roughly 3.5 to 7.13 million productive TCRbeta reads, and read depth showed no significant difference between tissue types. To link TCRbeta repertoire diversity with the local molecular phenotype, the 25 to 30 tumor region samples were profiled using Agilent mRNA microarrays. What the study reported, not specific to this receptor: Only the TCR beta chain was sequenced, so true repertoire diversity is likely underestimated because unpaired alpha chains were not captured. Since the samples were bulk and unsorted, there was no way to compare CD4+ and CD8+ T cell repertoires. The top 250 clones made up a significantly larger repertoire fraction in tumors than in blood (p = 0.039). Only roughly 7.5-24% of top clones appeared in all five regions of a tumor, which suggests that tumor-infiltrating T cells are spatially heterogeneous. With just four or five patients in the study, the authors point out that the findings should be validated in a larger study. Repertoire overlap was higher between tumor regions (mean roughly 35%) than tumor-adjacent (around 17%) or tumor-blood (approximately 14%) pairs, consistent with antigen-driven expansion.

Without any cell sorting, total RNA and DNA were extracted together from approximately 22-30 mg of bulk tissue using the AllPrep DNA/RNA mini kit. Four to six patients with histopathologically diagnosed primary liver carcinoma underwent surgical resection in China between 2015 and 2016. Chronic HBV infection was present in the patients, and the patients were treatment-naive at sampling. Five spatially separated regions were sampled from each tumor: the superior, inferior, left-lateral and right-lateral poles, plus the tumor centre. Histology showed that every tumor sample contained more than 80% viable tumor cells. Fresh tumor and adjacent tissue pieces were bisected; one half was stored in RNAlater at -80°C, the other sent for histology. Starting from roughly 540 ng total RNA, TCRbeta-specific cDNA was produced by reverse transcription with a constant-region primer and ProtoScript II reverse transcriptase. TCRbeta libraries were built with three nested multiplex PCR rounds, a slightly modified ARM-PCR procedure. Multiplex TRBV1-TRBV30 forward primers and a Cbeta reverse primer were used in the first two PCR rounds, each of which was run for around 10 cycles. Sample barcodes and Illumina adapters were added in a final 25-cycle PCR using Deep VentR polymerase. Before sequencing, amplicons between 200 and 500 bp were purified from gel using a QIAquick gel extraction kit. The TCRbeta amplicons were sequenced with 250-bp paired-end reads on an Illumina HiSeq 2500. In the authors' own workflow: Trimmomatic v0.33 was used to quality-trim the reads, and FLASH v1.2.11 was used to merge paired reads so that full CDR3 sequences could be recovered. MiGEC v1.2.1b assigned V, D and J germline segments to the rearranged TCRbeta sequences. VDJtools v1.0.0 computed clonotype statistics and Shannon-Wiener diversity indices. Except for diversity analysis, only the 250 most abundant clonotypes of each sample were used in subsequent analyses to reduce sampling bias. TCRdb applied fastp at Q25 and MiXCR to the public reads, then kept only in-frame beta chains. A single entry per CDR3 protein holds the most common genes and DNA from its merged rows. The authors' filters were not applied to this entry. This sample gives around 80,000 distinct CDR3 sequences in total; more than 65% of them show up just once. The ten top clones hold roughly 21% of the sample.

The V and J ends are trimmed by 5 bases and 10 bases, leaving 15 bases between them. The CDR3, cysteine through phenylalanine, is 12 amino acids long. Solely the CDR3 DNA is kept, with 36 bases framed from the first base. In the germline V gene (reference sequence), CDR1 corresponds to SEHNR and CDR2 to FQNEAQ. This clonotype was seen a handful of times. This clone's antigen is unknown. This could be a read error, since a much larger clone is one nucleotide away. This sequence uses TRBV7-9 and TRBJ2-7; TRBD2 is a possible D gene, resting on 6 matching bases. Specimen: liver tumor tissue from sampling region 1. This sample's cell subset or site label indicates: tumor region T1, superior pole. The sequence came from a middle-aged man with primary liver carcinoma and hepatitis B virus infection. The DNA is as follows: TGTGCCAGCAGCCCGGGACTGGAACTACAGTACTTC. It translates as CASSPGLELQYF.